This T cell receptor (beta chain) stems from a study of blood T cell repertoires in COVID-19. About the research overall: COVID-19 samples collected from the United States, Italy and Spain covered acute and convalescent phases. PBMCs, B-cell-depleted T cells, or T cells were the source of the cDNA or gDNA that made up the material.

In the original processing: The authors estimated nucleated cell counts from reference gene primer amplification. Produced via immunoSEQ multiplex PCR; TCRdb's table is partial and in-frame only. V and J calls and clone size follow that table, whereas D and trimming were derived from the DNA. Of around 100,000 clones in the sample, around nine tenths are singletons; the top ten hold about 1.7%. The CDR3 has 13 residues. In germline, CDR1 is KGHDR, CDR2 SFDVKD. V gene TRBV24-1 combines with J gene TRBJ1-5, with D hard to call. This TCR was recovered from a man at least 80 years old with acute or convalescent COVID-19. Source material: peripheral blood. In DNA form, the CDR3 reads TGTGGGCCCCCATGGGCGAGCAATCAGCCCCAGCATTTT. Amino acid sequence: CGPPWASNQPQHF.